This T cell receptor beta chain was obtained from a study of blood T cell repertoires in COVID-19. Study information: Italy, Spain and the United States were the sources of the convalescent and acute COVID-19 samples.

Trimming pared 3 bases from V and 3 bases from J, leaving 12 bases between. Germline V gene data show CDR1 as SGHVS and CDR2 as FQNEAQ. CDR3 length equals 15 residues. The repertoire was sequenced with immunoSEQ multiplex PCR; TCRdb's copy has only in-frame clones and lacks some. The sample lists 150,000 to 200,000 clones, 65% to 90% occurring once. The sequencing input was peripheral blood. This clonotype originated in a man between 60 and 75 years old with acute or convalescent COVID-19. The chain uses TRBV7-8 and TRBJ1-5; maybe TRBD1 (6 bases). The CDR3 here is CASSFGQLFNQPQHF. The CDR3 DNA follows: TGTGCCAGCAGCTTCGGACAGTTATTCAATCAGCCCCAGCATTTT.